This T cell receptor (beta chain) was captured by sequencing in a study of regulatory T cells in long-lasting Graves disease. iRepertoire HTBI primers and Arm-PCR of CDR3 regions built TCR beta libraries. Original handling: Analysis of the samples identified 50 to 70 TRBV and around 15 TRBJ segments. TCRdb reanalysed the multiplex PCR reads using MiXCR and keeps one entry per CDR3 protein. The V and J calls, along with clone size, are taken from TCRdb and not from the paper's own processing. There are 400,000 to 600,000 distinct CDR3 sequences in the sample; 20% to 25% occur only once, and around 7% lies in the top ten. This CDR3 is built from 15 residues. Germline V CDR1 and CDR2: MDHEN, SYDVKM. The V and J ends lost 2 bases and 0 bases respectively, with 10 bases between them. Time point specified: persistent/refractory GD, antithyroid drugs over 5 years with positive TRAb. Scientists built the TCR library using RNA that was extracted from PBMCs.

This clonotype came up many times. The input for sequencing was peripheral blood mononuclear cells (PBMCs), taken when the disease was refractory, from a patient treated with antithyroid drugs. The chain employs TRBV28 and TRBJ2-5; D is uncertain. The clonotype originates from a female donor with Graves disease. The CDR3 region has the DNA TGTGCCAGCAGTTTAGCCGGAAATTACCAAGAGACCCAGTACTTC. It codes for CASSLAGNYQETQYF.